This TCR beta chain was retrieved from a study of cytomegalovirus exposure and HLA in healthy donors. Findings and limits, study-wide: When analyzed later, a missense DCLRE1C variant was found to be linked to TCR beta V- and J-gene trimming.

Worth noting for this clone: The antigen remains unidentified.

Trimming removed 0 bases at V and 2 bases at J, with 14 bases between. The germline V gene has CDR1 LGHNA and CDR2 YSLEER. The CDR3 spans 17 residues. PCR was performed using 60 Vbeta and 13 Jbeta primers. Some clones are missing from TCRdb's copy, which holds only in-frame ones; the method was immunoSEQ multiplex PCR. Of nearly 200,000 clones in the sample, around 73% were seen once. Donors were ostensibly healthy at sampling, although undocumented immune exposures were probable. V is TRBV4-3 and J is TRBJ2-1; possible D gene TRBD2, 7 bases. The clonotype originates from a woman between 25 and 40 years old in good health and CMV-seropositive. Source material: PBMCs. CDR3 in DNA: TGCGCCAGCAGCCAAGATTTGGGCGGGGGCGCCTACAATGAGCAGTTCTTC. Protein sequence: CASSQDLGGGAYNEQFF.